The 4 T cell receptor beta chains in this list originate from one sample, sequenced in a study of long-term antiretroviral therapy in people with HIV. Survey-level resolution applied to immunoSEQ assay v3.0. Sequencing was performed with immunoSEQ multiplex PCR; in TCRdb, only in-frame clones are kept and a portion is missing. The top ten hold roughly 4% of the sample, which has 25,000 to 35,000 clones, over 85% seen once. Sequencing was performed on unsorted PBMCs, taken 1.8 years after starting antiretroviral therapy. The receptors stem from a young woman with HIV.

The chain is built from TRBV10-3 and TRBJ2-1, with a tentative D call TRBD2 (5 bases). Germline values: CDR1 ENHRY, CDR2 SYGVKD. This CDR3 spans 15 amino acids. Trimming pared 4 bases from V and 8 bases from J, leaving 18 bases between. DNA for the CDR3: TGTGCCATCAGTGTGAGGACTCCACATTGGGATGAGCAGTTCTTC. It encodes CAISVRTPHWDEQFF.

This sequence joins TRBV28 and TRBJ2-7; possibly TRBD2 for D (6 bases). Trimming took 8 bases from V and 3 from J, leaving 11 bases between them. The CDR3 is 12 amino acids. Germline CDR1 is MDHEN and CDR2 is SYDVKM. The CDR3 bases are TGTGCCAGCGGGTTGGGGGGCTACGAGCAGTACTTC. Residues: CASGLGGYEQYF.

The chain has TRBV27 and TRBJ2-1; maybe TRBD2 (6 bases). Germline CDR1 reads MNHEY; CDR2 reads SMNVEV (reference sequence). Trimming cost V 2 bases and J 1 base, with 9 bases left between them. The CDR3 consists of 15 residues. The CDR3 DNA sequence: TGTGCCAGCAGTTTAGGGGGAGGATCCTACAATGAGCAGTTCTTC. Translated: CASSLGGGSYNEQFF.

The rearrangement joins TRBV27 to TRBJ2-5, with 9 bases identical to TRBD2. Losses at the gene ends were 3 bases for V and 6 bases for J; bases not matched to a gene: 11. This CDR3 spans 16 amino acids. Germline CDR1 is MNHEY and CDR2 is SMNVEV (reference sequence). The CDR3 region is CASSFPDRAGGQTQYF. For the CDR3, the DNA is TGTGCCAGCAGTTTCCCCGATAGAGCGGGAGGACAGACCCAGTACTTC.